These T cell receptor beta chains were read from a single sample in a study of cytomegalovirus exposure and HLA in healthy donors. Assay used: immunoSEQ multiplex PCR; TCRdb lists only in-frame clones, some missing. This table holds roughly 180,000 clones, 85% found once. Sequencing was done on a sample of PBMCs. The source is a boy between 2 and 15 years old in good health and CMV-seronegative. Both conserved end residues are part of each CDR3. A D gene is named only where the DNA matches it firmly. For some rows the clone size is stated as once, few or many, or as a class when expanded; others skip it.

>-|TRBV19|TRBD2|TRBJ2-7
TGTGCCAGTAGTCGGACTAGCGGGACTCTGGGCGAGCAGTACTTC
CASSRTSGTLGEQYF
>-|TRBV18|TRBD1|TRBJ1-2
TGTGCCAGCTCAACCCGGGACAGGGTCGGCTACACCTTC
CASSTRDRVGYTF
>-|TRBV4-1|TRBD1|TRBJ1-2
TGCGCCAGCAGCCAAAGCCGACAGGGGGCGCAGGGCTACACCTTC
CASSQSRQGAQGYTF
>once|TRBV5-1|TRBD1|TRBJ2-1
TGCGCCAGCAGCCTGTCCCGGGACAGGGGCGAGCTACGGAGGGAGCAGTTCTTC
CASSLSRDRGELRREQFF
>-|TRBV4-1|-|TRBJ1-1
TGCGCCAGCAGCCCTAGGCACGGGGGAAACACTGAAGCTTTCTTT
CASSPRHGGNTEAFF
>-|TRBV21-1|-|TRBJ2-7
TGTGCCAGCAGCAAAGGTAAGATTCGGACTAGCGGGAGTTACGAGCAGTACTTC
CASSKGKIRTSGSYEQYF
>-|TRBV27|TRBD2|TRBJ2-1
TGTGCCAGCAGTTTATTCTCTAGCGGGTTAAACTACAATGAGCAGTTCTTC
CASSLFSSGLNYNEQFF
>once|TRBV2|-|TRBJ1-1
TGTGCCAGCAAACGGTCTATTGAAGCTTTCTTT
CASKRSIEAFF
>-|TRBV6-1|-|TRBJ2-7
TGTGCCAGCAGCCTCTCGAGTCCCTACGAGCAGTACTTC
CASSLSSPYEQYF
>-|TRBV2|-|TRBJ2-3
TGTGCCAGCAGTGTGGGAGCCACAGATACGCAGTATTTT
CASSVGATDTQYF
>-|TRBV6-5|-|TRBJ2-7
TGTGCCAGCAGTTACTCGCTGGGCCTCTACGAGCAGTACTTC
CASSYSLGLYEQYF
>-|TRBV5-6|-|TRBJ2-1
TGTGCCAGCAGCTTGGAGTTGGGGAGAGGGCAGTTCTTC
CASSLELGRGQFF
>-|TRBV27|TRBD2|TRBJ2-3
TGTGCCAGCAGCCCGCCCCCTTTAGCGGGGGGCACAGATACGCAGTATTTT
CASSPPPLAGGTDTQYF
>-|TRBV27|-|TRBJ2-2
TGTGCCAGCAGTCTACAAACAGGGACCGGGGAGCTGTTTTTT
CASSLQTGTGELFF
>few|TRBV10-1|TRBD2|TRBJ2-3
TGCGCCAGCAGTGATGAAGCGGGAGCCCCAGATACGCAGTATTTT
CASSDEAGAPDTQYF
>-|TRBV5-6|TRBD1|TRBJ2-7
TGTGCCAGCAGCTTCGGGACAGGGGGTTTTTACGAGCAGTACTTC
CASSFGTGGFYEQYF
>once|TRBV5-1|-|TRBJ2-6
TGCGCCAGCAGCCCCGGACTACACATTTCTGGGGCCAACGTCCTGACTTTC
CASSPGLHISGANVLTF
>-|TRBV4-1|-|TRBJ1-3
TGCGCCAGCAGCCAAGGCAGGAGGGGCGCGGACGGAAACACCATATATTTT
CASSQGRRGADGNTIYF
>-|TRBV27|TRBD1|TRBJ2-3
TGTGCCAGCAGTTTAGGGCAGGGGGCTACTTTCGGCCCGATGTGGACGCAGTATTTT
CASSLGQGATFGPMWTQYF
>-|TRBV5-1|-|TRBJ1-3
TGCGCCAGCAGCCCGCGCGGGTCTGGAAACACCATATATTTT
CASSPRGSGNTIYF
>-|TRBV25-1|-|TRBJ2-5
TGTGCCAGCAGTGGAGGGTCGGGGACCCAGTACTTC
CASSGGSGTQYF
>once|TRBV27|-|TRBJ2-5
TGTGCCAGCAGTTTATTCCATATGGGAAGTGGGAGGGAGACCCAGTACTTC
CASSLFHMGSGRETQYF
>-|TRBV11-3|-|TRBJ1-6
TGTGCCACGGACATACAGGGTAAAGCACCCCTCCACTTT
CATDIQGKAPLHF
>-|TRBV28|TRBD2|TRBJ2-1
TGTGCCAGCACCCCAGCGGGAGAGGGTCAGTTCTTC
CASTPAGEGQFF
>-|TRBV7-9|-|TRBJ2-7
TGTGCCAGCAGCCCAGTTTCGGGGACATACATATACGAGCAGTACTTC
CASSPVSGTYIYEQYF
>-|TRBV11-2|-|TRBJ2-7
TGTGCCAGCAGCTTACTGGGTGGGGGGGCGCGTCTTCTCGAGCAGTACTTC
CASSLLGGGARLLEQYF
>-|TRBV28|TRBD1|TRBJ1-2
TGTGCCAGCAGTCATCCGGACAGGGGGGGGTATGGCTACACCTTC
CASSHPDRGGYGYTF
>few|TRBV5-5|-|TRBJ1-1
TGTGCCAGCAGCTTAGCCCCGGGACAAGCCTTCTTGAACACTGAAGCTTTCTTT
CASSLAPGQAFLNTEAFF
>-|TRBV27|TRBD1|TRBJ1-5
TGTGCCAGCGGACCCGGGACAGGGTGGAATCAGCCCCAGCATTTT
CASGPGTGWNQPQHF
>-|TRBV5-1|-|TRBJ2-7
TGCGCCAGCAGCAAGTTAGCGGCAACTAACGAGCAGTACTTC
CASSKLAATNEQYF
>-|TRBV10-2|TRBD2|TRBJ2-7
TGCGCCAGCAAGGGACTAGAAGAGCAGTACTTC
CASKGLEEQYF
>once|TRBV28|TRBD1|TRBJ1-5
TGTGCCAGCAGTTTATTCGGGTTGGTAAGGGACAGCAAAAATCAGCCCCAGCATTTT
CASSLFGLVRDSKNQPQHF
>-|TRBV14|TRBD2|TRBJ2-7
TGTGCCAGCAGCCAAGCTGGGACTAGCGATTACGAGCAGTACTTC
CASSQAGTSDYEQYF
>-|TRBV30|-|TRBJ1-5
TGTGCCTGGAGTTCGGCCAGGCCCGATCAGCCCCAGCATTTT
CAWSSARPDQPQHF
>-|TRBV28|TRBD1|TRBJ1-1
TGTGCCAGCACCACTTGGACAGGGAGAACTGAAGCTTTCTTT
CASTTWTGRTEAFF
>-|TRBV28|TRBD2|TRBJ2-7
TGTGCCAGCAGGCCGCCGGGACTAGCGGGAGAGGGGCACTGGGAGCAGTACTTC
CASRPPGLAGEGHWEQYF
>-|TRBV29-1|TRBD1|TRBJ1-2
TGCAGCGTTGAGGGCCAGGGGGGCGTTGGCTACACCTTC
CSVEGQGGVGYTF
>-|TRBV27|TRBD2|TRBJ2-1
TGTGCCAGCAGTCCTCTAGCGGGGAACAATGAGCAGTTCTTC
CASSPLAGNNEQFF
>-|TRBV28|-|TRBJ2-7
TGTGCCAGCAGTTCCATCCGCCGGAGCTCCTACGAGCAGTACTTC
CASSSIRRSSYEQYF
>-|TRBV30|-|TRBJ1-3
TGTGCCTGGAGTCCATCCGTGAGCTCTGGAAACACCATATATTTT
CAWSPSVSSGNTIYF
>-|TRBV5-1|-|TRBJ2-3
TGCGCCAGCAGAGGCGGGGTTAACACAGATACGCAGTATTTT
CASRGGVNTDTQYF
>-|TRBV7-8|-|TRBJ1-1
TGTGCCAGCAGCACTACAGGATATGAAGCTTTCTTT
CASSTTGYEAFF
>few|TRBV6-4|TRBD2|TRBJ2-3
TGTGCCAGCAGTGACTCCCCAGCGGGAGGGTTAGATACGCAGTATTTT
CASSDSPAGGLDTQYF
>-|TRBV2|TRBD1|TRBJ2-5
TGTGCCAGCACCACAGCTGACAGGGGGGGAGAGACCCAGTACTTC
CASTTADRGGETQYF
>once|TRBV19|-|TRBJ2-1
TGTGCCAGTAGTATAGAGCGCGGGATCCCGGGCAATGAGCAGTTCTTC
CASSIERGIPGNEQFF
>once|TRBV6-6|-|TRBJ2-7
TGTGCCAGCAGTTATACGGGACATACCTACGAGCAGTACTTC
CASSYTGHTYEQYF
>-|TRBV19|TRBD2|TRBJ2-1
TGTGCCAGTACCACCAGACTAGCGGTGGGGTACAATGAGCAGTTCTTC
CASTTRLAVGYNEQFF
>-|TRBV29-1|TRBD1|TRBJ2-2
TGCAGCGGTCACAGGGGTGGGAACACCGGGGAGCTGTTTTTT
CSGHRGGNTGELFF